These 26 T cell receptor beta chains were sequenced from one sample in a study of spatial heterogeneity in lung cancer. Specified time point: blood at routine non-recurrence follow-up after resection. TCRdb re-derived calls from the 5' RACE reads in MiXCR, one entry per CDR3 protein. Of 40,000 to 50,000 distinct CDR3 sequences listed, about 10% are singletons. This specimen consisted of PBMCs, obtained at follow-up. The receptor set was obtained from a female donor with early-stage non-small cell lung cancer.

The CDR3 nucleotides are TGTGCCAGCCGGGGCATGAGCTCCTACAATGAGCAGTTCTTC. Translation: CASRGMSSYNEQFF. This sequence joins TRBV6-1 and TRBJ2-1, with D possibly being TRBD1 or TRBD2 (5 bases each). This CDR3 contains 14 residues. Trimming pared 8 bases from V and 0 bases from J, leaving 11 bases between. Looked up from germline, CDR1 is MNHNS and CDR2 is SASEGT.

This clonotype was counted between two and nine times. V usage is TRBV5-5 and J usage is TRBJ2-5, with no clear D. With 5 bases removed from V and 5 bases from J, the gap between germline ends came to 13 bases. CDR1 is SGHKS and CDR2 is YYEKEE in the germline V gene (reference sequence). The CDR3 sequence is 13 residues long. CDR3 residues: CASSSITVETQYF. The CDR3 bases are TGTGCCAGCAGTTCCATAACCGTCGAGACCCAGTACTTC.

This clonotype came up many times. The CDR3 DNA is TGTGCCAGTAGTACGGGACAGGTCACCGGGGAGCTGTTTTTT. Amino acids: CASSTGQVTGELFF. The rearrangement uses TRBV19 and TRBJ2-2; 8 positions match TRBD1. The length of the CDR3 is 14 residues. Germline values: CDR1 LNHDA, CDR2 SQIVND (reference sequence). V shed 4 bases, J shed 4 bases, and the junction held 2 bases outside the gene matches.

There are a few counts of this clonotype. The chain links TRBV7-3 to TRBJ2-7, with D possibly being TRBD1 or TRBD2 (5 bases each). Germline assignment: CDR1 SGHTA and CDR2 FQGTGA. Trimming left V 2 bases short and J 0 bases short, with 14 bases between. This CDR3 contains 16 residues. CDR3 loop: CASSLSGTLNSYEQYF. CDR3 bases: TGTGCCAGCAGCTTATCAGGGACCCTTAACTCCTACGAGCAGTACTTC.

This clonotype was seen a handful of times. J is TRBJ2-3 and V is TRBV4-2; TRBD2 aligns across 9 bases. The germline gives CDR1 LGHNA, CDR2 YNFKEQ. This CDR3 is built from 16 residues. Unmatched junction bases numbered 6, after V lost 3 bases and J lost 2 bases. The CDR3 nucleotides are TGTGCCAGCAGCCACCTTCTAGCGGGGAACACAGATACGCAGTATTTT. It translates to CASSHLLAGNTDTQYF.

The sample holds a few counts of this clonotype. The chain is built from TRBV7-2 and TRBJ2-1; possibly TRBD1 for D (5 bases). There are 15 residues in the CDR3. Germline V gene lookup returns CDR1 SGHTA and CDR2 FQGNSA. V lost 1 base to trimming and J lost 3 bases, with 10 bases between them. CDR3 protein: CASSLEQVDYNEQFF. In nucleotides, the CDR3 is TGTGCCAGCAGCTTAGAACAGGTCGACTACAATGAGCAGTTCTTC.

This chain uses TRBV7-2 with TRBJ2-7, with D possibly TRBD2 on 7 matching bases. Germline CDR1 reads SGHTA; CDR2 reads FQGNSA. Trimming pared 9 bases from V and 7 bases from J, leaving 28 bases between. The CDR3 covers 16 residues. Here the CDR3 reads CASLQGGGRGPQEQYF. The CDR3 region has the DNA TGTGCCAGTCTCCAAGGCGGGGGCAGGGGCCCTCAGGAGCAGTACTTC.

V and J are TRBV5-6 and TRBJ1-2; D unresolved. CDR3 length: 13 amino acids. Germline V gives CDR1 SGHDT, CDR2 YYEEEE. The germline V and J ends were trimmed by 3 bases and 6 bases, with 12 bases remaining between them. CDR3 protein: CASSSEPRDGYTF. DNA of the CDR3: TGTGCCAGCAGCTCAGAACCACGGGATGGCTACACCTTC.

The chain is built from TRBV28 and TRBJ2-5; 9 nucleotides line up with TRBD1. Per the germline V gene, CDR1 is MDHEN and CDR2 is SYDVKM. Trimming at V came to 11 bases and at J to 2 bases, leaving 9 bases not matched to a gene. The CDR3 totals 14 residues. CDR3: CAGGQGSEQETQYF. Written as DNA, the CDR3 is TGTGCCGGCGGACAGGGGTCCGAACAAGAGACCCAGTACTTC.

This clonotype was seen ten or more times. The rearrangement links TRBV10-3 to TRBJ2-2, with 9 nucleotides matching TRBD1. The CDR3 loop spans 16 amino acids. Germline CDR1 reads ENHRY; CDR2 reads SYGVKD. J was trimmed by 0 bases and V by 4 bases; bases with no gene match: 3. CDR3 in amino acids: CAISATGGPNTGELFF. In DNA form, the CDR3 reads TGTGCCATCAGTGCTACAGGGGGCCCGAACACCGGGGAGCTGTTTTTT.

A few counts support this clonotype. V and J are TRBV27 and TRBJ2-7, with no clear D. Between the trimmed V and J ends, which lost 4 bases and 3 bases, there was a span of 19 bases. There are 16 residues in the CDR3. CDR1 is MNHEY and CDR2 is SMNVEV in the germline V gene (reference sequence). The CDR3 loop reads CASSSALWGHVYEQYF. The DNA for the CDR3 is TGTGCCAGCAGTTCCGCTTTGTGGGGTCACGTCTACGAGCAGTACTTC.

The chain links TRBV30 to TRBJ2-7, with TRBD2 matching 10 bases. V was pared by 2 bases and J by 0 bases, with 4 bases of the junction left unmatched. The CDR3 spans 15 residues. Germline values: CDR1 GTSNPN, CDR2 SVGIG (reference sequence). The chain's CDR3 is CAWSTLAGTSYEQYF. The CDR3 region has the DNA TGTGCCTGGAGTACACTAGCGGGGACCTCCTACGAGCAGTACTTC.

This clonotype was observed at least ten times. The chain joins TRBV3-1 to TRBJ1-2; D call uncertain. The CDR3 runs to 12 residues. CDR1 is LGHDT, CDR2 YNNKEL, per germline (reference sequence). With 0 bases removed from V and 5 bases from J, the gap between germline ends came to 4 bases. The CDR3 region is CASSQDVYGYTF. The CDR3 DNA reads TGTGCCAGCAGCCAAGACGTGTATGGCTACACCTTC.

The V and J genes are TRBV7-2 and TRBJ2-4; D is possibly TRBD1 (6 bases). The V end lost 6 bases, the J end lost 4 bases, and 13 bases lay between the germline ends. This CDR3 region has 14 residues. The V gene's germline CDR1 is SGHTA and CDR2 FQGNSA. For the CDR3, the DNA is TGTGCCAGCAGGGAGGACAGTGGTAAAAACATTCAGTACTTC. Its translation: CASREDSGKNIQYF.

This clonotype came up a few times. The J gene is TRBJ2-7, the V gene TRBV20-1, with 12 bases matching TRBD1. CDR1 and CDR2 from the germline V gene are DFQATT and SNEGSKA (reference sequence). J was trimmed by 7 bases and V by 2 bases; bases with no gene match: 9. The CDR3 sequence is 15 residues long. The CDR3 bases are TGCAGTGCTAGAAGAGGGACAGGGGGCTTGGGTGAGCAGTACTTC. Translation: CSARRGTGGLGEQYF.

This clonotype was counted ten times or more. This chain connects TRBV12-3 or TRBV12-4 to TRBJ1-2, with 7 bases aligning to TRBD1. The CDR3 runs to 15 residues. The trim removed 5 bases at V and 0 bases at J, leaving 6 bases unmatched. The CDR3 loop reads CASSMTGRTNYGYTF. In nucleotides, the CDR3 is TGTGCCAGCAGTATGACAGGGCGAACTAACTATGGCTACACCTTC.

This clonotype turned up a few times. The rearrangement joins TRBV12-3 or TRBV12-4 to TRBJ1-2; TRBD1 aligns across 7 bases. J lost 8 bases, V lost 1 base, and 13 bases had no gene match. This CDR3 has 16 residues. The CDR3 DNA follows: TGTGCCAGCAGTTTAGGGACGCGGGAGACAGGGTTAGGCTACACCTTC. Translation: CASSLGTRETGLGYTF.

At least ten counts were recorded for this clonotype. V and J are TRBV20-1 and TRBJ2-7; TRBD1 matches at 10 bases. V lost 0 bases, J lost 0 bases, and 8 bases stayed unmatched. This CDR3 has 17 amino acids. CDR1 is DFQATT and CDR2 is SNEGSKA in the germline V gene (reference sequence). The CDR3 here is CSARDFTGQGSSYEQYF. The DNA of the CDR3 is TGCAGTGCTAGAGATTTTACGGGACAGGGGAGCTCCTACGAGCAGTACTTC.

Regarding this clonotype: A read error may be the cause here, since a much bigger clone is one base away. The final CDR3 position lacks the conserved phenylalanine or tryptophan, pointing to a likely read error. The gene calls are TRBV18 and TRBJ2-3, with no clear D. The length of the CDR3 is 15 residues. Germline CDR1 reads KGHSH; CDR2 reads LQKENI. Trimming left V 0 bases short and J 0 bases short, with 7 bases between. The CDR3 loop reads CASSPPVGSTDTQYY. DNA of the CDR3: TGTGCCAGCTCACCACCCGTGGGAAGCACAGATACGCAGTATTAT.

This clonotype was seen repeatedly, ten times or more. The J gene is TRBJ2-7, the V gene TRBV4-1, with 11 bases matching TRBD2. V gave up 1 base and J gave up 0 bases; unmatched junction bases: 8. The CDR3 sequence is 18 residues long. Per the germline V gene, CDR1 is MGHRA and CDR2 is YSYEKL. In DNA form, the CDR3 reads TGCGCCAGCAGCCAAGCGCGGGGGGGACTAGCGGCCTCCTACGAGCAGTACTTC. Amino acid sequence: CASSQARGGLAASYEQYF.

The table lists this clonotype with many counts. V usage is TRBV7-9 and J usage is TRBJ1-1; D ambiguous. V gave up 3 bases and J gave up 1 base, with 6 bases separating them. The CDR3 is 13 residues long. Germline CDR1 SEHNR, CDR2 FQNEAQ (reference sequence). CDR3 region: CASSFFGNTEAFF. The CDR3 DNA follows: TGTGCCAGCAGCTTTTTTGGGAACACTGAAGCTTTCTTT. The variable domain in full, completed from reference TRBV7-9 and TRBJ1-1, reads DTGVSQNPRHKITKRGQNVTFRCDPISEHNRLYWYRQTLGQGPEFLTYFQNEAQLEKSRLLSDRFSAERPKGSFSTLEIQRTEQGDSAMYLCASSFFGNTEAFFGQGTRLTVV.

This clonotype was observed at least ten times. The chain carries TRBV4-3 and TRBJ2-1; 9 bases align to TRBD2. The CDR3 has 17 residues. Per the germline V gene, CDR1 is LGHNA and CDR2 is YSLEER. After removal of 0 bases from V and 5 bases from J, the junction contained 8 bases not matched to a gene. This chain's CDR3 is CASSQDRSLAGDNEQFF. The CDR3 nucleotides read TGCGCCAGCAGCCAAGATCGGTCATTAGCGGGGGACAATGAGCAGTTCTTC.

This clonotype was counted only a few times. The chain uses TRBV11-2 and TRBJ1-1, with D possibly matching TRBD1 (6 bases). Germline assignment: CDR1 SGHAT and CDR2 FQNNGV. The CDR3 runs 18 residues. The V end was cut by 1 base, the J end by 4 bases, with 22 bases between. The CDR3 loop reads CASSLVSQGSGHGTEAFF. In nucleotides, the CDR3 is TGTGCCAGCAGCTTAGTCAGTCAGGGGTCGGGACATGGCACTGAAGCTTTCTTT.

This clonotype was detected ten times or more. This chain links TRBV19 with TRBJ1-5; 7 nucleotides align to TRBD1. Trimming took 4 bases from V and 2 from J; bases not matched to a gene: 5. The germline V gene encodes CDR1 LNHDA and CDR2 SQIVND (reference sequence). The CDR3 runs 15 residues. In DNA form, the CDR3 reads TGTGCCAGTAGTACGAGGACAGGCGGCAATCAGCCCCAGCATTTT. As protein: CASSTRTGGNQPQHF.

This clonotype was observed many times. CDR3 bases: TGTGCCAGCAGACCCGGCCATCAGGGCGGTGAGCAGTTCTTC. It is translated as CASRPGHQGGEQFF. The chain recombines TRBV2 with TRBJ2-1; a weak D match, TRBD1 (5 bases). The CDR3 spans 14 residues. The V gene's germline CDR1 is SNHLY and CDR2 FYNNEI. Trimming stripped 6 bases from V and 9 bases from J, with 18 bases between.

This clonotype was recorded a few times. V and J are TRBV5-5 and TRBJ2-1; 11 bases line up with TRBD2. V trimming: 4 bases; J trimming: 5 bases; junction bases outside the gene matches: 5. Germline CDR1 and CDR2: SGHKS and YYEKEE (reference sequence). This CDR3 contains 15 residues. CDR3 sequence reads: CASSRSGGADNEQFF. Here the CDR3 DNA reads TGTGCCAGCAGCCGTAGCGGGGGGGCTGACAATGAGCAGTTCTTC.